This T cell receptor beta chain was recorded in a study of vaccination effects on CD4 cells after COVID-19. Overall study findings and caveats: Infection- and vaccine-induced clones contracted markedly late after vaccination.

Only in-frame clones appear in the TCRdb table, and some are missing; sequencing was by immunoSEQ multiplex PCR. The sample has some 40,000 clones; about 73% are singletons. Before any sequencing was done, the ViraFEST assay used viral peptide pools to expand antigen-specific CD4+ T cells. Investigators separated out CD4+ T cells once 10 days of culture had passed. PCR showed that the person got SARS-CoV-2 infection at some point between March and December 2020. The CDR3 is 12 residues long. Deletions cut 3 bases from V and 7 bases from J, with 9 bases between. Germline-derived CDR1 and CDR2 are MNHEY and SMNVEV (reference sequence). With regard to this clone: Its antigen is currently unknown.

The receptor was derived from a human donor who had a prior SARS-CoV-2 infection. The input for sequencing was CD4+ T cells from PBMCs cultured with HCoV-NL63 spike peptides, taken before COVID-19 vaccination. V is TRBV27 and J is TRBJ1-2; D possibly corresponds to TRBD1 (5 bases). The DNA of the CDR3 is TGTGCCAGCAGTTTGCCAGGGTTTGGCTACACCTTC. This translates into CASSLPGFGYTF.